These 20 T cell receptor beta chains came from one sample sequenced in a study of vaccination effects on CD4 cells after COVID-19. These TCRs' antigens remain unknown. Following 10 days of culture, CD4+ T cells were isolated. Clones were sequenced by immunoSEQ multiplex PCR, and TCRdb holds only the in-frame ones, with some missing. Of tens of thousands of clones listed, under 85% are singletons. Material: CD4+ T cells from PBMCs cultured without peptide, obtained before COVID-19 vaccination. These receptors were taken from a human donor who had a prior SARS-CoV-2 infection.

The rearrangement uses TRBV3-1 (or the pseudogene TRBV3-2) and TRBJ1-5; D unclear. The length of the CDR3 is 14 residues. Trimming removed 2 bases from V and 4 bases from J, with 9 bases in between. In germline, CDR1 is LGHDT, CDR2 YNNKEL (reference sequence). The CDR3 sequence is CASSQWGNNQPQHF. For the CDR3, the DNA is TGTGCCAGCAGCCAATGGGGTAATAATCAGCCCCAGCATTTT.

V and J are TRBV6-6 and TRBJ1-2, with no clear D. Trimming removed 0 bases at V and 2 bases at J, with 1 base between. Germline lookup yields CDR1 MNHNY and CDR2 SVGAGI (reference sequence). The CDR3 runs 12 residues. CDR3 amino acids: CASSYSNYGYTF. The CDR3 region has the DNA TGTGCCAGCAGTTACTCGAACTATGGCTACACCTTC.

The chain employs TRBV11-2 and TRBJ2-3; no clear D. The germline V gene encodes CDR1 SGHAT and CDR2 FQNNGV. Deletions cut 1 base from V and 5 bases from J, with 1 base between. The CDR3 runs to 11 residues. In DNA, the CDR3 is TGTGCCAGCAGCTTAGGAGATACGCAGTATTTT. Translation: CASSLGDTQYF.

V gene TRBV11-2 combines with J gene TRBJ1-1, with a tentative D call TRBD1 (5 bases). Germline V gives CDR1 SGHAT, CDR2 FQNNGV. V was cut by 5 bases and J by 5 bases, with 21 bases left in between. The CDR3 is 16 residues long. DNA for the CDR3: TGTGCCAGCAGCCGCGGTGGGGCAGGGACCCGGACTGAAGCTTTCTTT. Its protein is CASSRGGAGTRTEAFF. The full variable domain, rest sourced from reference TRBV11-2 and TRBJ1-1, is EAGVAQSPRYKIIEKRQSVAFWCNPISGHATLYWYQQILGQGPKLLIQFQNNGVVDDSQLPKDRFSAERLKGVDSTLKIQPAKLEDSAVYLCASSRGGAGTRTEAFFGQGTRLTVV.

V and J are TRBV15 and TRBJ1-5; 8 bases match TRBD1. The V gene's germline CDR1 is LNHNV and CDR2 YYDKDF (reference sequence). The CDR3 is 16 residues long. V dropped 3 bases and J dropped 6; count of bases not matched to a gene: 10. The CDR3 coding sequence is TGTGCCACCAGCAGTGGGAGGACAGGGAATCTTCAGCCCCAGCATTTT. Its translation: CATSSGRTGNLQPQHF.

This CDR3 reads CASSLVGGAGIAGELFF. CDR3 in DNA: TGCGCCAGCAGCTTGGTGGGAGGGGCCGGTATCGCCGGGGAGCTGTTTTTT. The V gene is TRBV5-1, the J gene TRBJ2-2; TRBD2 matches 7 bases. Per germline, CDR1 SGHRS and CDR2 YFSETQ. Trimming at V came to 0 bases and at J to 6 bases, leaving 11 bases not matched to a gene. This CDR3 has 17 amino acids.

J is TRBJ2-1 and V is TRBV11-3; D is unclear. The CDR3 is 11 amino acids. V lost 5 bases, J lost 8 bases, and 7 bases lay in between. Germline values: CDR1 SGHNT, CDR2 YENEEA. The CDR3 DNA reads TGTGCCAGCAGCGTAAGGGATGAGCAGTTCTTC. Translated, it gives CASSVRDEQFF. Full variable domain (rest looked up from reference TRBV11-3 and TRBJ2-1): EAGVVQSPRYKIIEKKQPVAFWCNPISGHNTLYWYLQNLGQGPELLIRYENEEAVDDSQLPKDRFSAERLKGVDSTLKIQPAELGDSAVYLCASSVRDEQFFGPGTRLTVL.

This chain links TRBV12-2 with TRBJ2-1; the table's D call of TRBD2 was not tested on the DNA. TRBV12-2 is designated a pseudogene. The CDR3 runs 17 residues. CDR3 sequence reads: CASRFRASGDSYNEQFF. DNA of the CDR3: TGTGCAAGTCGCTTTCGTGCCAGCGGGGACTCCTACAATGAGCAGTTCTTC.

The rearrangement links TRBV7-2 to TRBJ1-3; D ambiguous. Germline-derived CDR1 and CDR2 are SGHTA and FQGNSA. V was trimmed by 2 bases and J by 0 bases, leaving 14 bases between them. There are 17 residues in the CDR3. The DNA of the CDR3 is TGTGCCAGCAGCTTACAGGCAGGACTCCTCTCTGGAAACACCATATATTTT. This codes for CASSLQAGLLSGNTIYF.

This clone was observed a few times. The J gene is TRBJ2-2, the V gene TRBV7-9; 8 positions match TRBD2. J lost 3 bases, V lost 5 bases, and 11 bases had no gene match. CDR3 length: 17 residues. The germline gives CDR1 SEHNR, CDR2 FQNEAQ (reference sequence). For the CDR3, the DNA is TGTGCCAGCAGCGGACGGGGTAGCGGGGCCTACACCGGGGAGCTGTTTTTT. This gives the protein CASSGRGSGAYTGELFF. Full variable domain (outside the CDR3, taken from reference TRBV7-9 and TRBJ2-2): DTGVSQNPRHKITKRGQNVTFRCDPISEHNRLYWYRQTLGQGPEFLTYFQNEAQLEKSRLLSDRFSAERPKGSFSTLEIQRTEQGDSAMYLCASSGRGSGAYTGELFFGEGSRLTVL.

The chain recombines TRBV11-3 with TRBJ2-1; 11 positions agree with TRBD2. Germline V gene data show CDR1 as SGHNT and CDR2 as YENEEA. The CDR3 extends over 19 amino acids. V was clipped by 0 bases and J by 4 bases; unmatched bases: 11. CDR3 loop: CASSLDYGTSGSVYNEQFF. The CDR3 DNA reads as TGTGCCAGCAGCTTAGATTATGGGACTAGCGGCAGTGTATACAATGAGCAGTTCTTC. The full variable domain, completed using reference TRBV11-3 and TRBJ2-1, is EAGVVQSPRYKIIEKKQPVAFWCNPISGHNTLYWYLQNLGQGPELLIRYENEEAVDDSQLPKDRFSAERLKGVDSTLKIQPAELGDSAVYLCASSLDYGTSGSVYNEQFFGPGTRLTVL.

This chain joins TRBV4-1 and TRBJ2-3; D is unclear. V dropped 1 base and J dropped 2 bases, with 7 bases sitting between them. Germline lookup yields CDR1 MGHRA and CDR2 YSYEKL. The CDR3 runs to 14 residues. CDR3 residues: CASSQVLSTDTQYF. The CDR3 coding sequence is TGCGCCAGCAGCCAAGTTTTATCCACAGATACGCAGTATTTT.

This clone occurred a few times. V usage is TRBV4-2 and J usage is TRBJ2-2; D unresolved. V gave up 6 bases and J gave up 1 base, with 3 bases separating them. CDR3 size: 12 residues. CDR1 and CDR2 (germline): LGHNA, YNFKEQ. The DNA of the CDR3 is TGTGCCAGCAGGAAGAACACCGGGGAGCTGTTTTTT. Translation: CASRKNTGELFF.

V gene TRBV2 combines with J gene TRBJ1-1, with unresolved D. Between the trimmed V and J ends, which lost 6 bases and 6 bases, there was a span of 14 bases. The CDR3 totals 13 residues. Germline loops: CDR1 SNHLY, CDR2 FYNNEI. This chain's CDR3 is CASSDSQIAEAFF. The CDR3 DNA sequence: TGTGCCAGCAGCGATTCCCAAATTGCTGAAGCTTTCTTT.

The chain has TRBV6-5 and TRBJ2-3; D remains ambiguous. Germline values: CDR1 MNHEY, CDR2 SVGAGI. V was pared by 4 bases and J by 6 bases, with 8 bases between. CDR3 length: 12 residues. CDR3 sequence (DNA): TGTGCCAGCAGTTCGGCCGACGATACGCAGTATTTT. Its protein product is CASSSADDTQYF.

CDR3 bases: TGCGCCAGCAGCCCAGAACCGGGACAGGGCTACGAGCAGTACTTC. Translation gives CASSPEPGQGYEQYF. The gene calls are TRBV5-1 and TRBJ2-7; 9 bases line up with TRBD1. The CDR3 has 15 residues. The germline V gene encodes CDR1 SGHRS and CDR2 YFSETQ. J lost 3 bases, V lost 4 bases, and 8 bases had no gene match.

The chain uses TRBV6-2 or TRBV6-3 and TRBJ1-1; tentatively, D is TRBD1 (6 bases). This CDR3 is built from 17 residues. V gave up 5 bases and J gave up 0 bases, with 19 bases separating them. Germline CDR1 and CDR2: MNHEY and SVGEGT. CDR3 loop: CASSPKVGDRMNTEAFF. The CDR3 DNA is TGTGCCAGCAGTCCGAAGGTGGGAGACAGGATGAACACTGAAGCTTTCTTT.

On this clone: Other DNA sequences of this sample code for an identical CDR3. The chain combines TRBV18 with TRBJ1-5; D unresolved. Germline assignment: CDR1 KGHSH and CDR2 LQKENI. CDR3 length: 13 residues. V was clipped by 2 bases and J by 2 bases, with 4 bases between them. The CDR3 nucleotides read TGTGCCAGCTCACCAAGTGGCAATCAGCCCCAGCATTTT. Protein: CASSPSGNQPQHF.

The CDR3 loop is CASSYSPGELHEQYF. CDR3 DNA: TGTGCCAGCAGTTACTCTCCAGGGGAGCTCCACGAGCAGTACTTC. The V call is TRBV6-5, the J call TRBJ2-7; D is possibly TRBD1 (6 bases). The germline CDR1 and CDR2 sequences are MNHEY and SVGAGI. This CDR3 region has 15 residues. Trimming removed 0 bases at V and 5 bases at J, with 14 bases between.

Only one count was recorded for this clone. DNA for the CDR3: TGTGCCAGCAGTTCTTTACAGAACACTGAAGCTTTCTTT. Encoded protein: CASSSLQNTEAFF. V is TRBV27 and J is TRBJ1-1; no reliable D call. Germline V gene lookup returns CDR1 MNHEY and CDR2 SMNVEV (reference sequence). Trimming stripped 4 bases from V and 1 base from J, with 7 bases between. The CDR3 has 13 residues.